The next 5 T cell receptor beta chains were all read from a single sample in a study of blood T cell repertoires in COVID-19. Clones were read by immunoSEQ multiplex PCR, and TCRdb kept only the in-frame ones, dropping some. This sample has 250,000 to 400,000 clones; 90% occur once, and the top ten carry roughly 2.9%. Sequencing input: peripheral blood. These receptor sequences come from a woman under 40 with COVID-19, enrolled during active disease.

The V and J genes are TRBV18 and TRBJ1-1; D gene ambiguous. CDR3 size: 14 residues. The germline V gene encodes CDR1 KGHSH and CDR2 LQKENI. Trimming shortened V by 2 bases and J by 4 bases, and 11 bases separated the two germline ends. In nucleotides, the CDR3 is TGTGCCAGCTCACCAATGGCCGAGGGCACTGAAGCTTTCTTT. This gives the protein CASSPMAEGTEAFF.

The V gene is TRBV7-2, the J gene TRBJ1-2, with 7 positions matching TRBD1. The CDR3 length is 17 residues. V lost 0 bases, J lost 2 bases, and 9 bases stayed unmatched. CDR1 is SGHTA and CDR2 is FQGNSA in the germline V gene. As DNA, the CDR3 is TGTGCCAGCAGCTTAGCGTCCAGGGGGATATCCAACTATGGCTACACCTTC. Its protein product is CASSLASRGISNYGYTF. The full variable domain, its missing parts supplied by reference TRBV7-2 and TRBJ1-2, is GAGVSQSPSNKVTEKGKDVELRCDPISGHTALYWYRQSLGQGLEFLIYFQGNSAPDKSGLPSDRFSAERTGGSVSTLTIQRTQQEDSAVYLCASSLASRGISNYGYTFGSGTRLTVV.

The table lists this clone with a count of one. This chain connects TRBV5-4 to TRBJ2-3; TRBD1 agrees at 8 bases. Germline assignment: CDR1 SGHNT and CDR2 YYREEE (reference sequence). Unmatched junction bases numbered 0, after V lost 3 bases and J lost 3 bases. The CDR3 runs 13 residues. The CDR3 here is CASSYRGTDTQYF. As DNA, the CDR3 is TGTGCCAGCAGCTACAGGGGGACAGATACGCAGTATTTT. Full variable domain (rest looked up from reference TRBV5-4 and TRBJ2-3): ETGVTQSPTHLIKTRGQQVTLRCSSQSGHNTVSWYQQALGQGPQFIFQYYREEENGRGNFPPRFSGLQFPNYSSELNVNALELDDSALYLCASSYRGTDTQYFGPGTRLTVL.

The rearrangement joins TRBV7-2 to TRBJ2-5; no reliable D call. The CDR3 is made up of 14 amino acids. The germline V gene has CDR1 SGHTA and CDR2 FQGNSA. Trimming removed 4 bases from V and 5 bases from J, with 14 bases in between. The CDR3 sequence is CASSSTLGAETQYF. Here the CDR3 DNA reads TGTGCCAGCAGCTCCACCCTAGGAGCGGAGACCCAGTACTTC.

The genes are TRBV18 and TRBJ1-2; no firm D call. V gave up 2 bases and J gave up 8 bases, with 15 bases separating them. The CDR3 contains 14 residues. Germline assignment: CDR1 KGHSH and CDR2 LQKENI. CDR3 coding DNA: TGTGCCAGCTCACCATTGCAACGGGAAGAGGGCTACACCTTC. This sequence encodes CASSPLQREEGYTF.